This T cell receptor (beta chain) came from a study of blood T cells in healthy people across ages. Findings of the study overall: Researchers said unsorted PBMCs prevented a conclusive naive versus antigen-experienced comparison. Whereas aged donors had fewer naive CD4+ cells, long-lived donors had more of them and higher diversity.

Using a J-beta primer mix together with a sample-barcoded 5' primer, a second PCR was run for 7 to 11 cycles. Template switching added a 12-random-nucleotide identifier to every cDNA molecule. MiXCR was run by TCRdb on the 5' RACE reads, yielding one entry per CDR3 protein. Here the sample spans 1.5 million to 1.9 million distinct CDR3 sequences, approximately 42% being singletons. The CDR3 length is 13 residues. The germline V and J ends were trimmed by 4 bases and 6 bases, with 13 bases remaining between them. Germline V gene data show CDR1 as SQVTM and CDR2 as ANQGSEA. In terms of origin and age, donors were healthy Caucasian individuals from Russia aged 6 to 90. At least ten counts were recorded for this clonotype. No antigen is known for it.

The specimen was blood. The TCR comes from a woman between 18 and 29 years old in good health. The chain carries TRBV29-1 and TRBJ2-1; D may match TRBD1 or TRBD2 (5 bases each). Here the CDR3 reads CSVVGGVGNEQFF. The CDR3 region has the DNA TGCAGCGTTGTTGGGGGAGTGGGCAATGAGCAGTTCTTC.